This T cell receptor beta chain appears in the sequencing data of a study of shared clonotypes between healthy human individuals. The germline CDR1 and CDR2 sequences are SGHAT and FQNNGV. V shed 4 bases and J shed 9 bases, with 16 bases lying between them. The length of the CDR3 is 13 residues. Generated by immunoSEQ multiplex PCR, the TCRdb table keeps only in-frame clones and is missing some. The sample yields 780,000 or so clones, 55% to 75% seen once. Investigators divided CD4+ cells into CD45RA+ naive and CD45RA-negative memory subsets. Sequenced input: memory CD4+ T cells sorted from blood. The subset: CD45RA-negative fraction. This chain connects TRBV11-2 to TRBJ2-7; D unclear. The source of this sequence is a woman in her 30s in good health. DNA for the CDR3: TGTGCCAGCAGCTCCCTACTCGGACCTGGGCAGTACTTC. It specifies CASSSLLGPGQYF.